Shown below are 22 T cell receptor beta chains from a single sample sequenced in a study of shared clonotypes between healthy human individuals. Sequencing was performed with immunoSEQ multiplex PCR; in TCRdb, only in-frame clones are kept and a portion is missing. The sample lists around 750,000 clones; over 65% were seen once. Sequences were obtained from memory CD4+ T cells sorted from blood. Sample subset: CD45RA-negative fraction. The receptors originated from a woman younger than 45 in good health.

The J gene is TRBJ2-4, the V gene TRBV28, with a tentative D call TRBD2 (5 bases). Trimming shortened V by 2 bases and J by 4 bases, and 12 bases separated the two germline ends. Germline assignment: CDR1 MDHEN and CDR2 SYDVKM. The CDR3 has 15 amino acids. This CDR3 is CASSLRGSLKNIQYF. CDR3 sequence (DNA): TGTGCCAGCAGTTTACGTGGGAGTTTAAAAAACATTCAGTACTTC. Combining the CDR3 with reference TRBV28 and TRBJ2-4 gives the whole variable domain DVKVTQSSRYLVKRTGEKVFLECVQDMDHENMFWYRQDPGLGLRLIYFSYDVKMKEKGDIPEGYSVSREKKERFSLILESASTNQTSMYLCASSLRGSLKNIQYFGAGTRLSVL.

This clone has only one observation. The chain links TRBV7-2 to TRBJ2-7; D remains unclear. This CDR3 contains 13 residues. Trimming shortened V by 3 bases and J by 7 bases, and 13 bases separated the two germline ends. The germline CDR1 and CDR2 sequences are SGHTA and FQGNSA. The CDR3 DNA follows: TGTGCCAGCAGCTTGCCCCGGGTCGGGGAGCAGTACTTC. This sequence encodes CASSLPRVGEQYF. Full variable domain (missing parts from reference TRBV7-2 and TRBJ2-7): GAGVSQSPSNKVTEKGKDVELRCDPISGHTALYWYRQSLGQGLEFLIYFQGNSAPDKSGLPSDRFSAERTGGSVSTLTIQRTQQEDSAVYLCASSLPRVGEQYFGPGTRLTVT.

V gene TRBV28 combines with J gene TRBJ2-1, with 9 bases fitting TRBD2. Trimming removed 5 bases from V and 15 bases from J; junction bases left unmatched: 14. The germline V gene has CDR1 MDHEN and CDR2 SYDVKM. The CDR3 extends over 14 amino acids. The CDR3 here is CASSPRSAGGKMFF. CDR3 DNA: TGTGCCAGCAGTCCCCGAAGTGCGGGAGGGAAGATGTTCTTC.

A single count supports this clone. The chain couples TRBV30 to TRBJ2-1, with D possibly being TRBD1 (5 bases). Germline CDR1 and CDR2: GTSNPN and SVGIG (reference sequence). The V and J ends lost 4 bases and 1 base respectively, with 8 bases between them. The CDR3 contains 13 residues. DNA of the CDR3: TGTGCCTGGAACCGACAGTCCTACAATGAGCAGTTCTTC. Amino acid sequence: CAWNRQSYNEQFF.

The gene calls are TRBV5-4 and TRBJ2-1, with a tentative D call TRBD2 (6 bases). The germline V gene encodes CDR1 SGHNT and CDR2 YYREEE (reference sequence). Trimming cost V 0 bases and J 0 bases, with 19 bases left between them. This CDR3 has 19 amino acids. CDR3 sequence reads: CASSLGGASSGGSYNEQFF. The CDR3, as DNA: TGTGCCAGCAGCTTGGGCGGGGCTAGTTCAGGTGGCTCCTACAATGAGCAGTTCTTC.

Many counts were recorded for this clone. The chain is built from TRBV11-2 and TRBJ2-1; D may correspond to TRBD1 or TRBD2 (5 bases each). The CDR3 sequence is 12 residues long. The germline V and J ends were trimmed by 4 bases and 12 bases, with 13 bases remaining between them. The germline V gene encodes CDR1 SGHAT and CDR2 FQNNGV. In nucleotides, the CDR3 is TGTGCCAGCAGCTCCACGGGGACGGGGCAGTTCTTC. This gives the protein CASSSTGTGQFF.

In this sample, this clone turned up once. J is TRBJ2-7 and V is TRBV12-1. TRBV12-1 is listed as a pseudogene. CDR3 length: 16 amino acids. The CDR3 is CASSFALYGRKYEQYF. CDR3 bases: TGTGCCAGCAGCTTTGCCCTTTACGGTAGGAAATACGAGCAGTACTTC.

The sample holds a few counts of this clone. The chain employs TRBV18 and TRBJ2-5; D tentatively reads TRBD1 or TRBD2 (5 bases each). Deletions cut 4 bases from V and 5 bases from J, with 17 bases between. Germline V gene lookup returns CDR1 KGHSH and CDR2 LQKENI. The CDR3 runs 15 residues. CDR3 nucleotide sequence: TGTGCCAGCTCACTGGGACGAGGGTCTCTGGAGACCCAGTACTTC. It translates to CASSLGRGSLETQYF.

The chain combines TRBV28 with TRBJ2-7; no reliable D call. The CDR3 extends over 12 amino acids. The V end was cut by 7 bases, the J end by 8 bases, with 15 bases between. Germline loops: CDR1 MDHEN, CDR2 SYDVKM. The CDR3 region is CASMGRFLKQYF. The CDR3 region has the DNA TGTGCCAGCATGGGAAGGTTTCTGAAGCAGTACTTC.

This clone occurred many times. At the DNA level, this CDR3 is encoded by other sequences in the same sample as well. The chain uses TRBV28 and TRBJ1-2; possible D gene TRBD1, 5 bases. Germline CDR1 and CDR2: MDHEN and SYDVKM. The CDR3 is 14 residues long. Trimming removed 5 bases at V and 0 bases at J, with 10 bases between. As DNA, the CDR3 is TGTGCCAGCAGTCCCCCGACAGCTAACTATGGCTACACCTTC. This codes for CASSPPTANYGYTF.

The rearrangement uses TRBV5-4 and TRBJ2-7, with D possibly called TRBD1 or TRBD2 (6 bases each). Germline CDR1 is SGHNT and CDR2 is YYREEE (reference sequence). Trimming took off 0 bases at V and 5 bases at J, with 18 bases between the two ends. The length of the CDR3 is 16 residues. CDR3 in amino acids: CASSLAGGTHYDEQYF. The CDR3 bases are TGTGCCAGCAGCTTGGCCGGCGGGACACACTACGACGAGCAGTACTTC.

This clone has only one observation. The rearrangement joins TRBV11-2 to TRBJ2-3; D is undetermined. V lost 0 bases, J lost 2 bases, and 12 bases lay in between. The CDR3 length is 16 residues. Germline V gives CDR1 SGHAT, CDR2 FQNNGV. The CDR3 sequence is CASSLDYGRVTDTQYF. In DNA form, the CDR3 reads TGTGCCAGCAGCTTAGACTACGGTAGGGTCACAGATACGCAGTATTTT.

V gene TRBV7-9 combines with J gene TRBJ1-4, with 9 positions matching TRBD1. Germline CDR1 reads SEHNR; CDR2 reads FQNEAQ (reference sequence). Trimming cost V 1 base and J 7 bases; bases outside gene matches: 1. This CDR3 has 14 residues. The CDR3 loop is CASSLDRGPEKLFF. The CDR3 DNA reads TGTGCCAGCAGCTTAGACAGGGGGCCTGAAAAACTGTTTTTT.

The J gene is TRBJ2-1, the V gene TRBV7-9; D gene unclear. Germline V gives CDR1 SEHNR, CDR2 FQNEAQ (reference sequence). V lost 4 bases, J lost 2 bases, and 3 bases lay in between. The CDR3 length is 12 residues. The CDR3 is CASSSAYNEQFF. CDR3 sequence (DNA): TGTGCCAGCAGCTCCGCCTACAATGAGCAGTTCTTC.

The chain uses TRBV11-2 and TRBJ2-5, with unresolved D. V lost 6 bases, J lost 3 bases, and 8 bases lay in between. Germline V lookup: CDR1 SGHAT, CDR2 FQNNGV. The CDR3 runs 12 residues. This chain's CDR3 is CASRRGEETQYF. CDR3 DNA: TGTGCCAGCAGGCGCGGAGAAGAGACCCAGTACTTC.

CDR3 sequence reads: CASMSGTRALTGEKLFF. The CDR3 nucleotides read TGTGCCAGCATGTCCGGGACAAGGGCCTTAACGGGTGAAAAACTGTTTTTT. The chain employs TRBV2 and TRBJ1-4; possibly TRBD1 for D (6 bases). The V end lost 7 bases, the J end lost 7 bases, and 25 bases lay between the germline ends. CDR1 and CDR2 (germline): SNHLY, FYNNEI. CDR3 length: 17 amino acids.

The rearrangement uses TRBV7-6 and TRBJ1-5; possible D gene TRBD1, 5 bases. The V end was cut by 0 bases, the J end by 6 bases, with 12 bases between. This CDR3 has 15 residues. Germline V gene lookup returns CDR1 SGHVS and CDR2 FNYEAQ. The CDR3 loop reads CASSLAPIQGQPQHF. CDR3 bases: TGTGCCAGCAGCTTAGCGCCCATCCAGGGTCAGCCCCAGCATTTT. The full variable domain, completed using reference TRBV7-6 and TRBJ1-5, is GAGVSQSPRYKVTKRGQDVALRCDPISGHVSLYWYRQALGQGPEFLTYFNYEAQQDKSGLPNDRFSAERPEGSISTLTIQRTEQRDSAMYRCASSLAPIQGQPQHFGDGTRLSIL.

V gene TRBV9 combines with J gene TRBJ1-6, with 8 bases identical to TRBD1. The length of the CDR3 is 15 residues. Looked up from germline, CDR1 is SGDLS and CDR2 is YYNGEE. With V trimmed by 3 bases and J by 3 bases, 2 bases remained unmatched. CDR3 in amino acids: CASSAGTGYNSPLHF. The CDR3 DNA follows: TGTGCCAGCAGCGCCGGGACAGGCTATAATTCACCCCTCCACTTT.

As for this clone: Other DNA sequences in the sample encode the same CDR3. The chain has TRBV20-1 and TRBJ2-7; D is uncertain. The ends were cut back, 6 bases at V and 3 bases at J, with 9 bases in the middle. The CDR3 has 11 amino acids. Per germline, CDR1 DFQATT and CDR2 SNEGSKA (reference sequence). The CDR3 loop reads CSAGLVYEQYF. Written as DNA, the CDR3 is TGCAGTGCAGGGCTGGTCTACGAGCAGTACTTC.

The rearrangement links TRBV9 to TRBJ2-3, with a possible D match to TRBD1 (6 bases). The CDR3 runs to 14 residues. Trimming took off 4 bases at V and 0 bases at J, with 9 bases between the two ends. Per the germline V gene, CDR1 is SGDLS and CDR2 is YYNGEE. Here the CDR3 DNA reads TGTGCCAGCAGCCCAGGACAGAGCACAGATACGCAGTATTTT. This sequence encodes CASSPGQSTDTQYF.

This clone was counted a single time. The V gene is TRBV7-2, the J gene TRBJ2-1; D remains unclear. The CDR3 has 15 amino acids. V lost 3 bases to trimming and J lost 6 bases, with 15 bases between them. Germline V gene lookup returns CDR1 SGHTA and CDR2 FQGNSA. CDR3 sequence: CASSFYLEPFNEQFF. The DNA of the CDR3 is TGTGCCAGCAGCTTTTATTTAGAGCCCTTCAATGAGCAGTTCTTC.

The V call is TRBV19, the J call TRBJ2-7; 10 nucleotides line up with TRBD2. The CDR3 covers 15 residues. CDR1 and CDR2 from the germline V gene are LNHDA and SQIVND (reference sequence). V was pared by 3 bases and J by 3 bases, with 5 bases of the junction left unmatched. The CDR3 is CASSILAGANYEQYF. CDR3 DNA sequence: TGTGCCAGTAGTATTCTAGCGGGAGCCAACTACGAGCAGTACTTC.